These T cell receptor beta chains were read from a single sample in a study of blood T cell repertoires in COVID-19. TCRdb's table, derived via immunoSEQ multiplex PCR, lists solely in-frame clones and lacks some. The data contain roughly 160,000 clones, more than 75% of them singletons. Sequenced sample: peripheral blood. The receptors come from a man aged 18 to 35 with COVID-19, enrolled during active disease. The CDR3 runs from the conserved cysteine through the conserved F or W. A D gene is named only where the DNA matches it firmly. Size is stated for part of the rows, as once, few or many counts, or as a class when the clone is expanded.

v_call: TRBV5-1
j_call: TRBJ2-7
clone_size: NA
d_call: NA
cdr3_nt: TGCGCCAGCAGCCTGGGTCATGGAGACTACGAGCAGTACTTC
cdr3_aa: CASSLGHGDYEQYF

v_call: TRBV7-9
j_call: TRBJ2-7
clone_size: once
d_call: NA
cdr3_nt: TGTGCCAGCAGCTTAGGAGCCCTGGCGGGAGAGCAGTACTTC
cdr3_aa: CASSLGALAGEQYF

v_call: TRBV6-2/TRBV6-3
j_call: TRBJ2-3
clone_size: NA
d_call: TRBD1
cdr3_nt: TGTGCCAGCAGTTACGCCCTACAGGGGGCAAGCACAGATACGCAGTATTTT
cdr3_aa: CASSYALQGASTDTQYF

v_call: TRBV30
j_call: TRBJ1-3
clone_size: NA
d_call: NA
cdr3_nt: TGTGCCTGGAGCCTCTTGGGCGTCAGAAACACCATATATTTT
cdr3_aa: CAWSLLGVRNTIYF

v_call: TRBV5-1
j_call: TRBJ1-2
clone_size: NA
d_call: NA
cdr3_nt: TGCGCCAGCAGCTTGGGGCAGGGGTTCGATGGCTACACCTTC
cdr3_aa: CASSLGQGFDGYTF

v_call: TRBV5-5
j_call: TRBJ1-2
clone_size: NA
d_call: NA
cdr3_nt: TGTGCCAGCAGCTGGACGACAGGAGGCGGGGGTGGCTACACCTTC
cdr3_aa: CASSWTTGGGGGYTF

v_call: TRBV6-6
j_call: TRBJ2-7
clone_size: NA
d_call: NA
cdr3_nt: TGTGCCAGCAGGCCGACAGCCTACGAGCAGTACTTC
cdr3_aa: CASRPTAYEQYF

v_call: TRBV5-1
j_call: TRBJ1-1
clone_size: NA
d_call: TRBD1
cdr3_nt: TGCGCCAGCAGCTACCCGACACAGGGGGCAATGAACACTGAAGCTTTCTTT
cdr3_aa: CASSYPTQGAMNTEAFF

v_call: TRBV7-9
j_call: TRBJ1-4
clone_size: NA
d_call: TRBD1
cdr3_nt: TGTGCCAGCGCCAGGGGGCTGGAAAAACTGTTTTTT
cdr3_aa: CASARGLEKLFF

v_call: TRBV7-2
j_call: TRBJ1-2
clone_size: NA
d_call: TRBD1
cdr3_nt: TGTGCCAGCAGCTTACCCGACAGGGATGGTGGCTACACCTTC
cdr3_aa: CASSLPDRDGGYTF

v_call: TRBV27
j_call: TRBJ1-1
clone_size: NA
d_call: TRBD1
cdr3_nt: TGTGCCAGCAGGCCCGACAGGGGTTGGACTGAAGCTTTCTTT
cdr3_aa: CASRPDRGWTEAFF

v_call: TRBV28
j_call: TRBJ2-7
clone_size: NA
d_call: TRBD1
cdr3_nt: TGTGCCAGCAGTTTTACCCCCCGGAGGACAGGCTACGAGCAGTACTTC
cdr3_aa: CASSFTPRRTGYEQYF

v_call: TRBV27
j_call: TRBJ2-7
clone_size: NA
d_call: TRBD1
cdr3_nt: TGTGCCAGCAGTTTAGCATCAAACCCGGGACAGGGATACTACGAGCAGTACTTC
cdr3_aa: CASSLASNPGQGYYEQYF

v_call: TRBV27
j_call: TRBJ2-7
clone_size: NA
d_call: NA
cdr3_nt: TGTGCCAGCAGTCCGTCACTCGGAGAGAATCCCTACGAGCAGTACTTC
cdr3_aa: CASSPSLGENPYEQYF

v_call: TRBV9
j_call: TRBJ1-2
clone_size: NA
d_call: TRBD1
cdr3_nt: TGTGCCAGCAGCGTGTCCCGGGACAGTCAAGGTGGCTACACCTTC
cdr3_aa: CASSVSRDSQGGYTF

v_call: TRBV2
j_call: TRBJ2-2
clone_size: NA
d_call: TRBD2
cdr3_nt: TGTGCCAGCAGTCCTATAGGACTAGCGGGAGGGGGCACCGGGGAGCTGTTTTTT
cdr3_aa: CASSPIGLAGGGTGELFF

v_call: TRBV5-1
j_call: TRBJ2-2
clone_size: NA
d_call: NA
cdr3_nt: TGCGCCAGCAGCTTGGCCGGGACTTCGAACACCGGGGAGCTGTTTTTT
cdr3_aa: CASSLAGTSNTGELFF

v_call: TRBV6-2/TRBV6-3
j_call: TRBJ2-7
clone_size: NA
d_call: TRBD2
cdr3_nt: TGTGCCAGCAGCCCCCTCGGGGAGGGACCCTACGAGCAGTACTTC
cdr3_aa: CASSPLGEGPYEQYF

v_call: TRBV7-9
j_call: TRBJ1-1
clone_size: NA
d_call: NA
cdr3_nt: TGTGCCAGCAGCCCTAGTGGTAGAGGGCCGAACACTGAAGCTTTCTTT
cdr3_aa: CASSPSGRGPNTEAFF

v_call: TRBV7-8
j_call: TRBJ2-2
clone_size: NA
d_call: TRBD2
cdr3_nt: TGTGCCAGCAGCTTAGTAGGCGGGAGGAGGACCGGGGAGCTGTTTTTT
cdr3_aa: CASSLVGGRRTGELFF

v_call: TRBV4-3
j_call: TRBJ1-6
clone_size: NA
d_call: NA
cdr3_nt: TGCGCCAGCAGCCGTAGGGGTCGGTCGTCACCCCTCCACTTT
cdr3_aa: CASSRRGRSSPLHF

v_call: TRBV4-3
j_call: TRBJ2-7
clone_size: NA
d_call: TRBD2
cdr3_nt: TGCGCCAGCAGCCAAGAAGGACTAGCGGGAGGGACCTACGAGCAGTACTTC
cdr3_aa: CASSQEGLAGGTYEQYF

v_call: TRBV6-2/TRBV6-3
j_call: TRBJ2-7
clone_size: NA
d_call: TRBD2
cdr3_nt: TGTGCCAGCAGTCCCCTGGCTAGCGGGAGCTACGAGCAGTACTTC
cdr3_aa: CASSPLASGSYEQYF

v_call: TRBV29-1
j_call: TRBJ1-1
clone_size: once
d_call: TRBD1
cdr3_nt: TGCAGCGTGTCGGGACAGTGGACTGAAGCTTTCTTT
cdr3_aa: CSVSGQWTEAFF

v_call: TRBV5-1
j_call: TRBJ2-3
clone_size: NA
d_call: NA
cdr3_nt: TGCGCCAGCAGCTCCGACGCTAGCCCAGATACGCAGTATTTT
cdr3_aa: CASSSDASPDTQYF

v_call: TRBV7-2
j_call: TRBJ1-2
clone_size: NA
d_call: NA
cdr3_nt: TGTGCCAGCAACCTACAGGGAGACTATGGCTACACCTTC
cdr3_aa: CASNLQGDYGYTF